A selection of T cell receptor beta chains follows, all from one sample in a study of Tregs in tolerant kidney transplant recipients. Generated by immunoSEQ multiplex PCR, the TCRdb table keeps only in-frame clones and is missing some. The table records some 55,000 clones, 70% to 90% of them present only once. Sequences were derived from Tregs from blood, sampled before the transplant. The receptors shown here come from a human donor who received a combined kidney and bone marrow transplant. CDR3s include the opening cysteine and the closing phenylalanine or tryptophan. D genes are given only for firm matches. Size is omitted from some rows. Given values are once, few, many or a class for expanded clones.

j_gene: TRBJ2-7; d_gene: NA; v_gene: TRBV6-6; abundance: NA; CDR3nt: TGTGCCAGCAGTTACTCGATCCGTAACGAGCAGTACTTC; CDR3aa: CASSYSIRNEQYF
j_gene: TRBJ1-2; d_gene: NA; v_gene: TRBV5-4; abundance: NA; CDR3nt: TGTGCCAGCAGGACGGACTTGGGGAGAGGCTACACCTTC; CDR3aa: CASRTDLGRGYTF
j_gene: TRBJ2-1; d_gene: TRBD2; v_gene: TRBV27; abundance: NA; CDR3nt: TGTGCCAGCAGTTCGCTGAGCGGGGATGGGTACAATGAGCAGTTCTTC; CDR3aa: CASSSLSGDGYNEQFF
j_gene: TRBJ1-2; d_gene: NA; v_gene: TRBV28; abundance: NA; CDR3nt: TGTGCCAGCAGTCCCGCCCAGGGGAGGGTCGGTGGCTACACCTTC; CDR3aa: CASSPAQGRVGGYTF
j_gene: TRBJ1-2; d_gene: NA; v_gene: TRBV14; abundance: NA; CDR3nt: TGTGCCAGCAGCCAAGGAGTGGCAGCTACTAACTATGGCTACACCTTC; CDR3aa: CASSQGVAATNYGYTF
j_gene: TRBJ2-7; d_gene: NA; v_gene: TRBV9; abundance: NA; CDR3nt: TGTGCCAGCAGCGTAGGACTGGCCTACGAGCAGTACTTC; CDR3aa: CASSVGLAYEQYF
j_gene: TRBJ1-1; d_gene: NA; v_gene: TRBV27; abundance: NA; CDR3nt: TGTGCCAGCAGTTTATTTGAGTCGGGCACTGAAGCTTTCTTT; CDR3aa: CASSLFESGTEAFF
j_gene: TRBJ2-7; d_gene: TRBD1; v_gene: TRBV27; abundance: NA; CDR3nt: TGTGCCAGCAGTTCGCCCGGGACAGGGGCCTACGAGCAGTACTTC; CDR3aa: CASSSPGTGAYEQYF
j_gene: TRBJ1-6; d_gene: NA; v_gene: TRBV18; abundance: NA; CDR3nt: TGTGCCAGCTCACCAAGTGGGGTAGGAAATAATTCACCCCTCCACTTT; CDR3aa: CASSPSGVGNNSPLHF
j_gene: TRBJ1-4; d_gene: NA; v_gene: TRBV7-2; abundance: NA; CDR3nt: TGTGCCAGCAGCCCTCTACAGGTTAATGAAAAACTGTTTTTT; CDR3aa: CASSPLQVNEKLFF
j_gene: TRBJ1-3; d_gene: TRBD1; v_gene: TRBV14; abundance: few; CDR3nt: TGTGCCAGCAGCCTACGAGGACAGGGCGCGAAGCGAAACACCATATATTTT; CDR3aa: CASSLRGQGAKRNTIYF
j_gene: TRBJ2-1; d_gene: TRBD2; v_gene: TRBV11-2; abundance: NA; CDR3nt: TGTGCCAGCAGCCTCGGGGTAGCGGGAGGGCCCTATAATGAGCAGTTCTTC; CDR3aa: CASSLGVAGGPYNEQFF
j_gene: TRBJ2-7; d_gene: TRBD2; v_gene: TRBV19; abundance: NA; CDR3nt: TGTGCCAGTAGTTGGCGGTTGGGGACTACCTACGAGCAGTACTTC; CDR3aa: CASSWRLGTTYEQYF
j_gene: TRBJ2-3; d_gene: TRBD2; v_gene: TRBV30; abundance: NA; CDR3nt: TGTGCCTGGGCACCTAGCGGGGGTTTCACAGATACGCAGTATTTT; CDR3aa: CAWAPSGGFTDTQYF